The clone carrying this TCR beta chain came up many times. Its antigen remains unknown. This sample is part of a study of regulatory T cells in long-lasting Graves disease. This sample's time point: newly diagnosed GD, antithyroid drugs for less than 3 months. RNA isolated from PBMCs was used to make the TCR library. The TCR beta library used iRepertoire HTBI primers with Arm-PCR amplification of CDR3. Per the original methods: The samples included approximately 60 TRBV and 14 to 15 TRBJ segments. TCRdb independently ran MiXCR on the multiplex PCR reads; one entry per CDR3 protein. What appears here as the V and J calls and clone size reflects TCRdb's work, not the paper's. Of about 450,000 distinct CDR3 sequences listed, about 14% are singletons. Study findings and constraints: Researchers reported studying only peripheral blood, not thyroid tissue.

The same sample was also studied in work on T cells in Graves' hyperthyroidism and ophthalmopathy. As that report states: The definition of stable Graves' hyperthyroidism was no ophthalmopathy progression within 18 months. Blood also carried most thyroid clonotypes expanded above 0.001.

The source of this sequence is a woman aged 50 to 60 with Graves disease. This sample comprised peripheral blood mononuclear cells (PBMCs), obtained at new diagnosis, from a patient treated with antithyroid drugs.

The CDR3 here is CASNHGVANTGELFF. DNA for the CDR3: TGTGCCAGCAACCACGGGGTCGCGAACACCGGGGAGCTGTTTTTT. The chain combines TRBV11-1 with TRBJ2-2; TRBD2 might be the D (5 bases). CDR1 and CDR2 from the germline V gene are SGHAT and FQDESV (reference sequence). V lost 7 bases, J lost 0 bases, and 12 bases lay in between. The CDR3 has 15 residues. Drawing the rest from reference TRBV11-1 and TRBJ2-2, the complete variable domain is EAEVAQSPRYKITEKSQAVAFWCDPISGHATLYWYRQILGQGPELLVQFQDESVVDDSQLPKDRFSAERLKGVDSTLKIQPAELGDSAMYLCASNHGVANTGELFFGEGSRLTVL.